Each of the 23 T cell receptor beta chains below was sequenced from the same sample in a study of blood T cell repertoires in COVID-19. TCRdb's copy holds only in-frame clones and misses some; the assay was immunoSEQ multiplex PCR. The data show 100,000 to 150,000 clones, around 87% seen once. Source material: peripheral blood. These receptors were taken from a woman between 65 and 79 years old with acute or convalescent COVID-19.

V gene TRBV19 combines with J gene TRBJ1-2, with a tentative D call TRBD1 (5 bases). V lost 5 bases and J lost 8, with 18 bases in between. Looked up from germline, CDR1 is LNHDA and CDR2 is SQIVND (reference sequence). There are 14 residues in the CDR3. The CDR3 sequence is CASSPPGAVRGYTF. CDR3 DNA: TGTGCCAGTAGTCCCCCTGGGGCGGTTCGGGGCTACACCTTC.

The chain uses TRBV29-1 and TRBJ1-2; 8 bases match TRBD1. This CDR3 has 14 residues. Germline V CDR1 and CDR2: SQVTM, ANQGSEA. The trim removed 0 bases at V and 7 bases at J, leaving 7 bases unmatched. This chain's CDR3 is CSVEDHSRGRGYTF. CDR3 bases: TGCAGCGTTGAAGATCATAGCAGGGGGCGTGGCTACACCTTC.

V is TRBV4-1 and J is TRBJ1-5; 10 nucleotides line up with TRBD1. The CDR3 length is 13 residues. Per germline, CDR1 MGHRA and CDR2 YSYEKL. V lost 8 bases and J lost 6; bases outside the gene matches: 4. In DNA, the CDR3 is TGCGCCAGCGGGGACAGGGGCCGTCAGCCCCAGCATTTT. This sequence encodes CASGDRGRQPQHF.

V usage is TRBV6-5 and J usage is TRBJ1-3; D is possibly TRBD1 (5 bases). CDR3 size: 14 residues. Per germline, CDR1 MNHEY and CDR2 SVGAGI. V was shortened by 8 bases and J by 0 bases, with 11 bases between the two germline ends. The CDR3 spells CASGRDFSGNTIYF. CDR3 nucleotide sequence: TGTGCCAGCGGCCGGGACTTCTCTGGAAACACCATATATTTT.

The chain is built from TRBV6-1 and TRBJ2-7; D gene unclear. Between the trimmed V and J ends, which lost 1 base and 2 bases, there was a span of 12 bases. The CDR3 extends over 15 amino acids. Germline V gives CDR1 MNHNS, CDR2 SASEGT. The DNA for the CDR3 is TGTGCCAGCAGTGAAGGGCAGGAACCTACCTACGAGCAGTACTTC. Its protein product is CASSEGQEPTYEQYF.

This clone has only one observation. The gene calls are TRBV28 and TRBJ1-5; TRBD1 is a possible D gene (6 bases). The germline V gene encodes CDR1 MDHEN and CDR2 SYDVKM. Trimming took 5 bases from V and 4 from J, leaving 15 bases between them. The CDR3 length is 15 residues. CDR3 sequence (DNA): TGTGCCAGCAGTCTCCCAGGGGAGAGGAATCAGCCCCAGCATTTT. It is translated as CASSLPGERNQPQHF. Complete variable domain (other parts from reference TRBV28 and TRBJ1-5): DVKVTQSSRYLVKRTGEKVFLECVQDMDHENMFWYRQDPGLGLRLIYFSYDVKMKEKGDIPEGYSVSREKKERFSLILESASTNQTSMYLCASSLPGERNQPQHFGDGTRLSIL.

The chain is built from TRBV18 and TRBJ1-5, with a possible D match to TRBD1 (5 bases). CDR1 KGHSH and CDR2 LQKENI come from the germline V gene. The CDR3 covers 15 residues. The V end was cut by 3 bases, the J end by 4 bases, with 13 bases between. The DNA for the CDR3 is TGTGCCAGCTCACCCCCAGGGCCACGAAATCAGCCCCAGCATTTT. Its protein is CASSPPGPRNQPQHF.

CDR3 DNA: TGTGCCAGCACGCGGGCTTTGGAGACCCAGTACTTC. Translation: CASTRALETQYF. This chain links TRBV6-5 with TRBJ2-5; a weak D match, TRBD2 (5 bases). CDR1 MNHEY and CDR2 SVGAGI come from the germline V gene. This CDR3 has 12 residues. V lost 7 bases, J lost 5 bases, and 11 bases lay in between.

This clone showed up just a few times. The chain employs TRBV28 and TRBJ1-2; 11 bases fit TRBD1. The V and J ends lost 4 bases and 4 bases, in that order; junction bases with no gene match: 5. The CDR3 extends over 15 amino acids. Per germline, CDR1 MDHEN and CDR2 SYDVKM. The CDR3 bases are TGTGCCAGCAGTTCTCACGGACAGGGGGCCTATGGCTACACCTTC. Amino acid sequence: CASSSHGQGAYGYTF.

This clone was observed a handful of times. The gene calls are TRBV25-1 and TRBJ1-6; the D gene is possibly TRBD1 (5 bases). The germline V gene has CDR1 MGHDK and CDR2 SYGVNS. Trimming removed 5 bases from V and 8 bases from J, with 13 bases in between. The length of the CDR3 is 14 residues. CDR3 sequence (DNA): TGTGCCAGCAGTCTTTCAGGGATAGATTCACCCCTCCACTTT. Its protein is CASSLSGIDSPLHF.

The rearrangement joins TRBV15 to TRBJ2-3; 7 bases agree with TRBD2. The length of the CDR3 is 15 residues. Germline V gene lookup returns CDR1 LNHNV and CDR2 YYDKDF (reference sequence). The V and J ends lost 9 bases and 4 bases, in that order; junction bases with no gene match: 13. CDR3 coding DNA: TGTGCCACAGCTCTCCGGGGGGATTCTTCAGATACGCAGTATTTT. Translation: CATALRGDSSDTQYF.

Comment on this clone: In this CDR3 the conserved last residue, phenylalanine or tryptophan, is missing, so a read error is likely. The limits of the CDR3 on the DNA are not certain, so only TCRdb's listed CDR3 is given. This rearrangement joins TRBV20-1 to TRBJ2-7; TRBD2 reflects the table's D call only, with no check against the DNA. The CDR3 is 9 amino acids in total, end residues counted. Germline V gene sequence: CDR1 DFQATT, CDR2 SNEGSKA (reference sequence). The CDR3 sequence: CSAMQRGRR.

This clone is medium-sized (0.01 to 0.1%) within its sample. The rearrangement links TRBV2 to TRBJ2-7, with 8 bases matching TRBD1. Germline V gene sequence: CDR1 SNHLY, CDR2 FYNNEI. The CDR3 is 13 amino acids. Trimming cost V 8 bases and J 5 bases; bases outside gene matches: 8. CDR3 DNA sequence: TGTGCCAGCGAGGGACAGGCATCTGACGAGCAGTACTTC. Translation gives CASEGQASDEQYF.

The genes are TRBV6-5 and TRBJ1-2; possibly TRBD1 for D (5 bases). CDR3 length: 14 residues. V gave up 6 bases and J gave up 4 bases, with 15 bases separating them. The germline V gene has CDR1 MNHEY and CDR2 SVGAGI. CDR3 DNA: TGTGCCAGCAGACTCACAGGAGAAGCCTATGGCTACACCTTC. Encoded protein: CASRLTGEAYGYTF.

The J gene is TRBJ1-4, the V gene TRBV10-3; D is unresolved. Trimming stripped 11 bases from V and 6 bases from J, with 7 bases between. The CDR3 extends over 10 amino acids. The germline CDR1 and CDR2 sequences are ENHRY and SYGVKD. The CDR3 region has the DNA TGTGCCGGGAGGGATGAAAAACTGTTTTTT. Translating gives CAGRDEKLFF.

The rearrangement joins TRBV13 to TRBJ1-3, with 10 nucleotides matching TRBD1. Germline assignment: CDR1 PRHDT and CDR2 FYEKMQ (reference sequence). The V and J ends lost 5 bases and 4 bases, in that order; junction bases with no gene match: 5. The CDR3 runs to 15 residues. The CDR3 DNA reads TGTGCCAGCAGCCAACGGACAGGGGGGGGAAACACCATATATTTT. It yields the protein CASSQRTGGGNTIYF.

This chain connects TRBV2 to TRBJ1-1; TRBD1 matches 7 bases. The junction had 3 bases not matched to a gene; V was cut back by 2 bases and J by 3 bases. Germline V gives CDR1 SNHLY, CDR2 FYNNEI. This CDR3 is built from 14 residues. This CDR3 reads CASSETQGDTEAFF. DNA of the CDR3: TGTGCCAGCAGTGAAACCCAGGGGGACACTGAAGCTTTCTTT.

This chain connects TRBV6-5 to TRBJ1-1, with 8 bases aligning to TRBD1. The CDR3 sequence is 15 residues long. The ends lost 6 bases at V and 4 bases at J; junction bases unmatched: 10. CDR1 and CDR2 from the germline V gene are MNHEY and SVGAGI. CDR3 in DNA: TGTGCCAGCAGCCAGGCCCAGGGGGCGATCACTGAAGCTTTCTTT. Amino acids: CASSQAQGAITEAFF.

This chain joins TRBV19 and TRBJ1-5; D is possibly TRBD1 (6 bases). The CDR3 is 16 residues long. Germline lookup yields CDR1 LNHDA and CDR2 SQIVND (reference sequence). The V end was cut by 4 bases, the J end by 6 bases, with 19 bases between. Here the CDR3 DNA reads TGTGCCAGTAGTAGTTCTACAGGGAGTAATCTTCAGCCCCAGCATTTT. Encoded protein: CASSSSTGSNLQPQHF. The full variable domain, completed using reference TRBV19 and TRBJ1-5, is DGGITQSPKYLFRKEGQNVTLSCEQNLNHDAMYWYRQDPGQGLRLIYYSQIVNDFQKGDIAEGYSVSREKKESFPLTVTSAQKNPTAFYLCASSSSTGSNLQPQHFGDGTRLSIL.

The CDR3 sequence: CASSIVTSGGDTQYF. The CDR3 DNA sequence: TGTGCCAGTAGTATCGTGACTAGCGGGGGTGATACGCAGTATTTT. The chain has TRBV19 and TRBJ2-3, with 12 bases aligning to TRBD2. The V gene end was trimmed by 3 bases and the J gene end by 6 bases; junction bases not matched to a gene: 4. The length of the CDR3 is 15 residues. Germline V gene data show CDR1 as LNHDA and CDR2 as SQIVND (reference sequence).

V usage is TRBV6-1 and J usage is TRBJ1-3, with 9 bases lining up with TRBD1. V was clipped by 10 bases and J by 2 bases; unmatched bases: 3. The germline CDR1 and CDR2 sequences are MNHNS and SASEGT. This CDR3 is 13 amino acids long. The CDR3, as DNA: TGTGCCACGGGGACAGGGACTGGAAACACCATATATTTT. It is translated as CATGTGTGNTIYF.

This chain connects TRBV27 to TRBJ2-3; TRBD2 agrees at 9 bases. The CDR3 totals 14 residues. The V segment lost 7 bases and the J segment 14 bases; nucleotides outside the gene matches: 16. Germline CDR1 and CDR2: MNHEY and SMNVEV (reference sequence). The CDR3 DNA is TGTGCCAGCAATTCATGGGGTAGCGGGGGATCTCCGTATTTT. Translated, it gives CASNSWGSGGSPYF.

The chain employs TRBV5-4 and TRBJ1-3, with D perhaps TRBD1 (6 bases). The CDR3 contains 16 residues. With 5 bases removed from V and 4 bases from J, the gap between germline ends came to 19 bases. Per the germline V gene, CDR1 is SGHNT and CDR2 is YYREEE (reference sequence). The CDR3: CASSTAKSGVGNTIYF. The CDR3 DNA is TGTGCCAGCAGTACCGCGAAGTCAGGGGTAGGAAACACCATATATTTT.